This section outlines one T cell receptor (beta chain) sequence together with its context. Specified time point: 2014-2015 season, pre-vaccination. Trimming left V 1 base short and J 4 bases short, with 14 bases between. CDR1 and CDR2 from the germline V gene are SGHTA and FQGNSA. The CDR3 totals 15 residues. Libraries were prepared by immunoSEQ multiplex PCR; TCRdb keeps only in-frame clonotypes and omits some of them. The data show roughly 14,000 clones, with 84% seen just once and roughly 0.28% held by the top ten. This sample stems from a study of follicular helper T cells after annual influenza vaccination.

The sequencing used CXCR5- memory CD4+ T cells sorted from blood, collected on the day of influenza vaccination. The clonotype comes from an adult who received the influenza vaccine. The V gene is TRBV7-2, the J gene TRBJ2-7, with D possibly TRBD1 on 7 matching bases. The CDR3: CASSLVAGGLYEQYF. The CDR3 DNA reads TGTGCCAGCAGCTTAGTGGCAGGGGGACTGTACGAGCAGTACTTC. Combining the CDR3 with reference TRBV7-2 and TRBJ2-7 gives the whole variable domain GAGVSQSPSNKVTEKGKDVELRCDPISGHTALYWYRQSLGQGLEFLIYFQGNSAPDKSGLPSDRFSAERTGGSVSTLTIQRTQQEDSAVYLCASSLVAGGLYEQYFGPGTRLTVT.